This entry lists 20 T cell receptor beta chains sequenced from one sample in a study of relationships among human T cell subsets. Semiquantitative ARM-PCR amplified T cell receptor alpha and beta CDR3 regions from mRNA. Exponential amplification used communal superprimers after tagged nested gene-specific primers in ARM-PCR. MiXCR, applied by TCRdb to the multiplex PCR reads, yields one record per CDR3 protein. The sample lists over 14,000 distinct CDR3 sequences; roughly 60% were seen once. The sequenced sample consisted of total T cells sorted from blood. The receptors stem from a man aged 35 to 55 in good health.

By frequency in the sample, this clonotype is medium-sized (0.01 to 0.1%). The rearrangement uses TRBV11-2 and TRBJ2-1; no clear D gene. The CDR3 is 12 amino acids. Germline assignment: CDR1 SGHAT and CDR2 FQNNGV. The V gene lost 5 bases and the J gene lost 4 bases, with 6 bases spanning the gap. The CDR3 DNA reads as TGTGCCAGCAGCCCCTTGTACAATGAGCAGTTCTTC. Protein: CASSPLYNEQFF.

This chain connects TRBV7-9 to TRBJ2-6; D call uncertain. The CDR3 is 17 amino acids. Germline CDR1 and CDR2: SEHNR and FQNEAQ (reference sequence). V lost 2 bases and J 3 bases, leaving 14 bases between the germline ends. CDR3 protein: CASSLSLPLDGANVLTF. CDR3 bases: TGTGCCAGCAGCTTAAGTTTGCCCCTTGATGGGGCCAACGTCCTGACTTTC.

The gene calls are TRBV11-1 and TRBJ2-1; 7 bases fit TRBD2. The V segment lost 3 bases and the J segment 13 bases; nucleotides outside the gene matches: 15. Germline V CDR1 and CDR2: SGHAT, FQDESV (reference sequence). The CDR3 is made up of 15 amino acids. The CDR3 sequence is CASSLGGRYPKSQFF. The CDR3 DNA follows: TGTGCCAGCAGCTTGGGAGGGAGGTACCCCAAATCACAGTTCTTC.

This chain connects TRBV5-1 to TRBJ2-2; tentatively, D is TRBD1 (5 bases). V lost 4 bases and J lost 7, with 17 bases in between. The CDR3 runs to 15 residues. Germline assignment: CDR1 SGHRS and CDR2 YFSETQ. The CDR3 nucleotides are TGCGCCAGCAGCCAGACAGTGAAGATGGGCGGGGAGCTGTTTTTT. It encodes CASSQTVKMGGELFF.

The V call is TRBV2, the J call TRBJ2-2; D not resolved. This CDR3 spans 17 amino acids. The germline CDR1 and CDR2 sequences are SNHLY and FYNNEI. Trimming cost V 0 bases and J 0 bases, with 11 bases left between them. CDR3 region: CASSEAPTITNTGELFF. The CDR3 DNA sequence: TGTGCCAGCAGTGAAGCCCCAACGATTACGAACACCGGGGAGCTGTTTTTT.

The chain joins TRBV5-1 to TRBJ2-1; D perhaps matches TRBD1 (6 bases). Looked up from germline, CDR1 is SGHRS and CDR2 is YFSETQ. The V end was cut by 2 bases, the J end by 7 bases, with 16 bases between. The CDR3 length is 15 residues. The DNA of the CDR3 is TGCGCCAGCAGCTTTGCAGGGGAATCTACAAATGAGCAGTTCTTC. Protein sequence: CASSFAGESTNEQFF.

V usage is TRBV11-2 and J usage is TRBJ2-7; 9 nucleotides align to TRBD2. V was clipped by 1 base and J by 0 bases; unmatched bases: 1. CDR1 SGHAT and CDR2 FQNNGV come from the germline V gene. The CDR3 runs 15 residues. CDR3 sequence: CASSLGSGSSYEQYF. The CDR3 bases are TGTGCCAGCAGCTTAGGTAGCGGGAGCTCCTACGAGCAGTACTTC.

The chain carries TRBV12-3 or TRBV12-4 and TRBJ2-1; TRBD1 matches 9 bases. V was clipped by 7 bases and J by 9 bases; unmatched bases: 7. The CDR3 is made up of 13 amino acids. Here the CDR3 DNA reads TGTGCCAGCATCCTAGGACAGGGGTTTGAGCAGTTCTTC. Translating gives CASILGQGFEQFF.

The V and J genes are TRBV11-2 and TRBJ2-3; no clear D gene. Trimming stripped 1 base from V and 0 bases from J, with 11 bases between. The CDR3 is 16 residues long. Germline assignment: CDR1 SGHAT and CDR2 FQNNGV. The DNA for the CDR3 is TGTGCCAGCAGCTTAGGGCCTGGGCATAGCACAGATACGCAGTATTTT. This gives the protein CASSLGPGHSTDTQYF.

This clonotype was seen more than once but under ten times. The CDR3 is CAWGLDTQYF. The CDR3 DNA is TGTGCCTGGGGGTTAGATACGCAGTATTTT. This rearrangement joins TRBV30 to TRBJ2-3; no definite D call. The CDR3 spans 10 residues. From germline, CDR1 is GTSNPN and CDR2 SVGIG (reference sequence). V shed 5 bases and J shed 5 bases, with 5 bases lying between them.

The J gene is TRBJ1-1, the V gene TRBV29-1; D might be TRBD1 (6 bases). The germline V and J ends were trimmed by 4 bases and 6 bases, with 15 bases remaining between them. The CDR3 contains 13 residues. Germline CDR1 reads SQVTM; CDR2 reads ANQGSEA. The CDR3 coding sequence is TGCAGCGTTGCCAGCCCGGGGGCACCTGAAGCTTTCTTT. Translating gives CSVASPGAPEAFF.

V usage is TRBV20-1 and J usage is TRBJ2-7, with D tentatively TRBD2 (6 bases). The J call may be faulty, since TRBJ2-1 better matches the DNA end. This CDR3 comprises 11 residues. In germline, CDR1 is DFQATT, CDR2 SNEGSKA (reference sequence). CDR3 nucleotides: TGCAGTGCTTCGGAGCGGGATGAGCAGTTCTTC. Protein product: CSASERDEQFF.

The chain recombines TRBV5-1 with TRBJ2-3, with 8 positions matching TRBD1. Trimming at V came to 9 bases and at J to 1 base, leaving 7 bases not matched to a gene. The CDR3 runs 14 residues. Germline values: CDR1 SGHRS, CDR2 YFSETQ. CDR3 loop: CATRTGWGTDTQYF. In DNA, the CDR3 is TGCGCCACCAGGACAGGGTGGGGCACAGATACGCAGTATTTT.

The DNA of the CDR3 is TGTGCCAGTTCGCGGGATGGATGGGTGGAGACCCAGTACTTC. Translation: CASSRDGWVETQYF. The V and J genes are TRBV28 and TRBJ2-5; D possibly corresponds to TRBD2 (6 bases). The CDR3 length is 14 residues. The V gene's germline CDR1 is MDHEN and CDR2 SYDVKM. The V end lost 9 bases, the J end lost 5 bases, and 19 bases lay between the germline ends. Full variable domain (outside the CDR3, taken from reference TRBV28 and TRBJ2-5): DVKVTQSSRYLVKRTGEKVFLECVQDMDHENMFWYRQDPGLGLRLIYFSYDVKMKEKGDIPEGYSVSREKKERFSLILESASTNQTSMYLCASSRDGWVETQYFGPGTRLLVL.

The chain joins TRBV7-8 to TRBJ1-5; maybe TRBD1 (5 bases). Germline V gene sequence: CDR1 SGHVS, CDR2 FQNEAQ. The CDR3 runs to 14 residues. Trimming removed 1 base at V and 3 bases at J, with 7 bases between. This chain's CDR3 is CASSLGQNNQPQHF. In DNA, the CDR3 is TGTGCCAGCAGCTTAGGACAGAACAATCAGCCCCAGCATTTT.

The chain has TRBV6-6 and TRBJ2-5; D is tentatively TRBD1 or TRBD2 (5 bases each). This CDR3 region has 13 residues. The V end was cut by 6 bases, the J end by 2 bases, with 10 bases between. Germline assignment: CDR1 MNHNY and CDR2 SVGAGI (reference sequence). The CDR3 DNA sequence: TGTGCCAGCAGCGGGACCGAGCAAGAGACCCAGTACTTC. As protein: CASSGTEQETQYF.

The chain combines TRBV20-1 with TRBJ2-5; TRBD2 might be the D (5 bases). Germline V gene lookup returns CDR1 DFQATT and CDR2 SNEGSKA (reference sequence). The ends were cut back, 0 bases at V and 5 bases at J, with 13 bases in the middle. The CDR3 is made up of 14 amino acids. CDR3 bases: TGCAGTGCTAGAGATGAGGGCAGAGGGGAGACCCAGTACTTC. Protein product: CSARDEGRGETQYF.

V gene TRBV2 combines with J gene TRBJ2-3; unclear D gene. V lost 8 bases to trimming and J lost 4 bases, with 16 bases between them. The germline V gene encodes CDR1 SNHLY and CDR2 FYNNEI. The CDR3 is 14 amino acids. CDR3 protein: CASRATIVADTQYF. The CDR3 DNA is TGTGCCAGCCGAGCTACGATAGTGGCAGATACGCAGTATTTT.

The chain recombines TRBV19 with TRBJ2-3; TRBD2 agrees at 7 bases. The CDR3 length is 15 residues. V shed 6 bases, J shed 6 bases, and the junction held 12 bases outside the gene matches. Germline CDR1 reads LNHDA; CDR2 reads SQIVND (reference sequence). The CDR3 protein is CASRPLATAGDTQYF. The CDR3 coding sequence is TGTGCCAGTAGGCCACTAGCGACCGCGGGGGATACGCAGTATTTT.

This clonotype has more than one count but fewer than ten. The chain employs TRBV29-1 and TRBJ2-1, with D unclear. The CDR3 extends over 11 amino acids. Germline V CDR1 and CDR2: SQVTM, ANQGSEA. Trimming took 2 bases from V and 3 from J, leaving 2 bases between them. CDR3 residues: CSVELYNEQFF. DNA for the CDR3: TGCAGCGTTGAACTCTACAATGAGCAGTTCTTC.